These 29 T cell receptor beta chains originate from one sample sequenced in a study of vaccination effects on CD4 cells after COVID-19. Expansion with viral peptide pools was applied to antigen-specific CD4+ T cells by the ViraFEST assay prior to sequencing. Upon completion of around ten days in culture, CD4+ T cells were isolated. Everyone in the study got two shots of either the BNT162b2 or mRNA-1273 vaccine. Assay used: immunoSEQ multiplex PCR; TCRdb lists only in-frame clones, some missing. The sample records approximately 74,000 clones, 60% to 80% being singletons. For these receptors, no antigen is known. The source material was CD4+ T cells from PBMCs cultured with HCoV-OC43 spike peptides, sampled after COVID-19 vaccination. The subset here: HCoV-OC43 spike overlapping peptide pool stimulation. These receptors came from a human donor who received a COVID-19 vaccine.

CDR3: CASSLGGTGRPNTEAFF. CDR3 nucleotide sequence: TGTGCCAGCAGCCTAGGTGGGACAGGCCGCCCGAACACTGAAGCTTTCTTT. This rearrangement joins TRBV5-6 to TRBJ1-1; TRBD1 agrees at 8 bases. The CDR3 spans 17 residues. V trimming: 4 bases; J trimming: 1 base; junction bases outside the gene matches: 12. The V gene's germline CDR1 is SGHDT and CDR2 YYEEEE.

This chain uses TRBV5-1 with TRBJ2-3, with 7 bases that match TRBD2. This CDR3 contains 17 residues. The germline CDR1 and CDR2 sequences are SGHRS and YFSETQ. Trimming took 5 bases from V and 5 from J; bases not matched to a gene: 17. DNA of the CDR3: TGCGCCAGCAGTGTCGGGTCCGGACTAGATCGTGTAGATACGCAGTATTTT. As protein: CASSVGSGLDRVDTQYF.

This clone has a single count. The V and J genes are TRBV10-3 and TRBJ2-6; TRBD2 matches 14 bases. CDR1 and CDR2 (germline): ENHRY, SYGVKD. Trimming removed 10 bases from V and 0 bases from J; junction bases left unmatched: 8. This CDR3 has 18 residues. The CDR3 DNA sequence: TGTGCCACCCGACTAGCGGGGGGGATATCCTCTGGGGCCAACGTCCTGACTTTC. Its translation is CATRLAGGISSGANVLTF.

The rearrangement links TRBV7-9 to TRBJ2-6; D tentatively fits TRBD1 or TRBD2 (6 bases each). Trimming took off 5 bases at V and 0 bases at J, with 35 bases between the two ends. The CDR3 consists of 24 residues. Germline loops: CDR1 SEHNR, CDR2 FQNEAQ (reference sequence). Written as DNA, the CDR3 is TGTGCCAGCAGCAGCGCCCGGGGGCCACCTACACAAATTCGACTCTACTCTGGGGCCAACGTCCTGACTTTC. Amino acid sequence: CASSSARGPPTQIRLYSGANVLTF.

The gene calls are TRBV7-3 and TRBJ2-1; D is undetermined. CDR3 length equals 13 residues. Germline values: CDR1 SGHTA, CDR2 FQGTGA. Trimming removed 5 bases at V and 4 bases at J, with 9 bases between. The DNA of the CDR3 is TGTGCCAGCAGCGAAAGACATTACAATGAGCAGTTCTTC. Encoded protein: CASSERHYNEQFF.

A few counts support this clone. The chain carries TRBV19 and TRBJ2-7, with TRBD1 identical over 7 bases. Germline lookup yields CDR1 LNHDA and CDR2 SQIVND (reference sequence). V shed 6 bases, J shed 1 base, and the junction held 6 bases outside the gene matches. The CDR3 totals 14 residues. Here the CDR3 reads CASSRDSNSYEQYV. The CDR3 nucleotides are TGTGCCAGTAGCCGGGACAGCAATTCCTACGAGCAGTACGTC.

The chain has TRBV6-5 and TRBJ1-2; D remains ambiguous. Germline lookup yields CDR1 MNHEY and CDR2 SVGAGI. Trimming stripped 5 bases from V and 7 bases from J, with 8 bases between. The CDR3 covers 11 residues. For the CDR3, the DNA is TGTGCCAGCAGTAACGAGCCTGGCTACACCTTC. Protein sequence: CASSNEPGYTF.

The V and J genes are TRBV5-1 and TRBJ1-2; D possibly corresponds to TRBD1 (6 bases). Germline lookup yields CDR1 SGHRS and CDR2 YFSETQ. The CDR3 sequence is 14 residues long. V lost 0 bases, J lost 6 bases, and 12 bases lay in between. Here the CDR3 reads CASSLARKGDGYTF. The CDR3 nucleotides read TGCGCCAGCAGCTTGGCCAGGAAGGGGGATGGCTACACCTTC.

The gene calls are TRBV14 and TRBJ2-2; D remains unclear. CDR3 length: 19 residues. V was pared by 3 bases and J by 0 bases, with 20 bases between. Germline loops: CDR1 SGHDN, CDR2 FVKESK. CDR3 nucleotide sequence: TGTGCCAGCAGCCACACCCCATGGGCAGCGATCGCGAACACCGGGGAGCTGTTTTTT. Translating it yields CASSHTPWAAIANTGELFF.

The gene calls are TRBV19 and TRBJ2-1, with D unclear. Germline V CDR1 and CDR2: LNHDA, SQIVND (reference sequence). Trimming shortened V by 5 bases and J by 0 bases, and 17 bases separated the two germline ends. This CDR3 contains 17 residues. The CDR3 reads CASSPTHKVLSYNEQFF. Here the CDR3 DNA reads TGTGCCAGTAGTCCCACCCATAAGGTACTCTCCTACAATGAGCAGTTCTTC. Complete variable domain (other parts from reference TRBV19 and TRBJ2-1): DGGITQSPKYLFRKEGQNVTLSCEQNLNHDAMYWYRQDPGQGLRLIYYSQIVNDFQKGDIAEGYSVSREKKESFPLTVTSAQKNPTAFYLCASSPTHKVLSYNEQFFGPGTRLTVL.

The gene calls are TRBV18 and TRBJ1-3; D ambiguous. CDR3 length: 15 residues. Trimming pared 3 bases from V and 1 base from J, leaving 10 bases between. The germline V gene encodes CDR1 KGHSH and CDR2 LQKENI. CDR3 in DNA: TGTGCCAGCTCACCGGCCGCGGGATCTGGAAACACCATATATTTT. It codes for CASSPAAGSGNTIYF.

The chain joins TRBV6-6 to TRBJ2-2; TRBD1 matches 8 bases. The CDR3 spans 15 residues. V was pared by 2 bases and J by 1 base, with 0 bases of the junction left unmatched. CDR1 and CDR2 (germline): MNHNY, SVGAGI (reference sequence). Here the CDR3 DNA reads TGTGCCAGCAGTTACGGGACAGGGAACACCGGGGAGCTGTTTTTT. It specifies CASSYGTGNTGELFF.

This chain's CDR3 is CASSPTGTISGKLFF. CDR3 coding DNA: TGTGCCAGCAGCCCCACCGGGACAATATCAGGGAAACTGTTTTTT. The V call is TRBV6-5, the J call TRBJ1-4; D is perhaps TRBD1 (6 bases). This CDR3 spans 15 amino acids. Trimming took 6 bases from V and 11 from J, leaving 22 bases between them. Germline V gene sequence: CDR1 MNHEY, CDR2 SVGAGI.

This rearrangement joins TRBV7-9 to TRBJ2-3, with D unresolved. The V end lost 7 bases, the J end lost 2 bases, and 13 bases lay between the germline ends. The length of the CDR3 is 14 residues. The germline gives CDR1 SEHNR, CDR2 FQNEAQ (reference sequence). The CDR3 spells CASKGRGYTDTQYF. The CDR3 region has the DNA TGTGCCAGCAAAGGACGAGGTTACACAGATACGCAGTATTTT.

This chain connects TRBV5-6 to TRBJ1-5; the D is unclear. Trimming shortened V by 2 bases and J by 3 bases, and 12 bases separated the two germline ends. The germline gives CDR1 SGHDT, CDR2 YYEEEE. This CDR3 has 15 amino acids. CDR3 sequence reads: CASSFYTGNNQPQHF. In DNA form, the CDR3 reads TGTGCCAGCAGCTTCTATACCGGTAACAATCAGCCCCAGCATTTT.

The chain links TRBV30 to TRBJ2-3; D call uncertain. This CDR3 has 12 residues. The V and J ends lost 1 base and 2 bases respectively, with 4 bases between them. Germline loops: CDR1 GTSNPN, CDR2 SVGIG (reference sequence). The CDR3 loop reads CAWSANTDTQYF. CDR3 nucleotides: TGTGCCTGGAGTGCCAACACAGATACGCAGTATTTT.

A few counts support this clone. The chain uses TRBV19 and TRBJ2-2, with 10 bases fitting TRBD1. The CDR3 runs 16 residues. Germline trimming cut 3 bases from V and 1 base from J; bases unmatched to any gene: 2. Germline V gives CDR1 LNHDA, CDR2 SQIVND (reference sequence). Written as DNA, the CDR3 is TGTGCCAGTAGTATTTGGACAGGGGGGAACACCGGGGAGCTGTTTTTT. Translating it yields CASSIWTGGNTGELFF.

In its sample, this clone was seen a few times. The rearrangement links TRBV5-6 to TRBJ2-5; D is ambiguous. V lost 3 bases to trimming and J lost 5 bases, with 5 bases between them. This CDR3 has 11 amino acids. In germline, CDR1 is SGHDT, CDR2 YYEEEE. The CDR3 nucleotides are TGTGCCAGCAGCTGGGCGGAGACCCAGTACTTC. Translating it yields CASSWAETQYF. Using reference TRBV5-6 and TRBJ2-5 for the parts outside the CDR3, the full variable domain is DAGVTQSPTHLIKTRGQQVTLRCSPKSGHDTVSWYQQALGQGPQFIFQYYEEEERQRGNFPDRFSGHQFPNYSSELNVNALLLGDSALYLCASSWAETQYFGPGTRLLVL.

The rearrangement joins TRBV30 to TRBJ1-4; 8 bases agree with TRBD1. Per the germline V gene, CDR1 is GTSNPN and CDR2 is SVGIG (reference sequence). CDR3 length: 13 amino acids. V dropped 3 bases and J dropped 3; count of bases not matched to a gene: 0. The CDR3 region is CAWRQGANEKLFF. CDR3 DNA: TGTGCCTGGAGACAGGGGGCTAATGAAAAACTGTTTTTT.

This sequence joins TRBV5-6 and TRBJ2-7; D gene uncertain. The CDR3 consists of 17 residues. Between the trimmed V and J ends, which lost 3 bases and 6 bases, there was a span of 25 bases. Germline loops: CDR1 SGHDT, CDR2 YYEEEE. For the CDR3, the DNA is TGTGCCAGCAGCTCCAATGGTAGGTGGCAGGCGGTCGGCGAGCAGTACGTC. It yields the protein CASSSNGRWQAVGEQYV.

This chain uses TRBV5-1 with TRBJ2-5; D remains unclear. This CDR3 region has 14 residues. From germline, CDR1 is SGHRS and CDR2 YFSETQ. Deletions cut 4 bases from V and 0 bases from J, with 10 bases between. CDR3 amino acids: CASSQEPYQETQYF. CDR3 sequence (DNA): TGCGCCAGCAGCCAGGAACCGTACCAAGAGACCCAGTACTTC.

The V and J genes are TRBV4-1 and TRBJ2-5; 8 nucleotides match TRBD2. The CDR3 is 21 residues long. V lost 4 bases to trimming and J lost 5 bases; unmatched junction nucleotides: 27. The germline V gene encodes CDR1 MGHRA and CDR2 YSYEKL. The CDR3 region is CASSPQRQGVIVAGPGETQYF. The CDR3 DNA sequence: TGCGCCAGCAGCCCCCAGCGCCAGGGCGTTATAGTAGCGGGGCCGGGGGAGACCCAGTACTTC.

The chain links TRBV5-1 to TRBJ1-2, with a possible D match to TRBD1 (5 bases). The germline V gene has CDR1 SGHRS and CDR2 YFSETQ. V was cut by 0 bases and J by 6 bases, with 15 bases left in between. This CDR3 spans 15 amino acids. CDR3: CASSLGAGNVNGYTF. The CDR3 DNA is TGCGCCAGCAGCTTGGGGGCAGGGAACGTAAATGGCTACACCTTC.

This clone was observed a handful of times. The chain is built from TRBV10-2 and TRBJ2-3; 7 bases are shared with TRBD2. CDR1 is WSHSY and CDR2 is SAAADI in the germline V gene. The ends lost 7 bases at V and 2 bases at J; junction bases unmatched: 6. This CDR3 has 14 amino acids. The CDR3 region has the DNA TGCGCCAGCACCGGGCTAGCGGCCACAGATACGCAGTATTTT. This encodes CASTGLAATDTQYF.

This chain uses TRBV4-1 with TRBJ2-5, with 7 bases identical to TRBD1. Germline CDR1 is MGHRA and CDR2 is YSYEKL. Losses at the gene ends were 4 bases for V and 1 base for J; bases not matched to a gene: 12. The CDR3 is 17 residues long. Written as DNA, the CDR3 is TGCGCCAGCAGCCGAAAGGCTCCGACAGGGTTCCAAGAGACCCAGTACTTC. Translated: CASSRKAPTGFQETQYF.

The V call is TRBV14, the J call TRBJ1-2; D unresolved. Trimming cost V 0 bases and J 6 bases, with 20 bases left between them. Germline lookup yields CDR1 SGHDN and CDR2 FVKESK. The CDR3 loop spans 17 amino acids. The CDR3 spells CASSQEYVKAVGDGYTF. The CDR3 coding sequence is TGTGCCAGCAGCCAAGAGTACGTCAAGGCCGTAGGAGATGGCTACACCTTC.

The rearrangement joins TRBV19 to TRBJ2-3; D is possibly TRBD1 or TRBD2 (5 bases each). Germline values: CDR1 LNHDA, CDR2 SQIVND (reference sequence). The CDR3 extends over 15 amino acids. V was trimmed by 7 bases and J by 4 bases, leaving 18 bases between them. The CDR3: CASKAGQLRADTQYF. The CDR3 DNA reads TGTGCCAGTAAGGCAGGGCAGTTGAGGGCAGATACGCAGTATTTT.

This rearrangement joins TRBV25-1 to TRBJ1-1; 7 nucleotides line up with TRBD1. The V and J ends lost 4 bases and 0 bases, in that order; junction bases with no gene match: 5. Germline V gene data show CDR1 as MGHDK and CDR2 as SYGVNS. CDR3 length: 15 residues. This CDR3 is CASSVTGRLNTEAFF. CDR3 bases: TGTGCCAGCAGTGTGACAGGGAGGCTGAACACTGAAGCTTTCTTT.

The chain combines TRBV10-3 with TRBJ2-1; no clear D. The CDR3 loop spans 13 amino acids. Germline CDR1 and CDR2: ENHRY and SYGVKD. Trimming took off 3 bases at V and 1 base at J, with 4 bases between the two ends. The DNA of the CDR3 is TGTGCCATCAGTGATGGGTCCTACAATGAGCAGTTCTTC. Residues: CAISDGSYNEQFF.